One sample yielded the 25 T cell receptor beta chains listed below, sequenced in a study of T cell responses to AZD1222 COVID-19 vaccine (TCRdb year 2021). Taken with the paper, the label for time point translates to: about 28 days (+/-7) after the second vaccine dose. The protocol used for the library was the immunoSEQ multiplex PCR assay. TCRdb re-hosts the immuneACCESS table, in-frame sequences only. Its copies lack some clones; in the studies checked, an unresolved V gene accounts for under half of them, and the cause for the rest is not known. This sample comprises about 75,000 clones, around 87% of them detected only once. The top ten constitute around 19% of the sample. The starting material was peripheral blood, obtained 28 days after the second AZD1222 dose. These receptors were collected from an adult who received the AZD1222 COVID-19 vaccine.

The table lists this clone with a few counts. V and J are TRBV30 and TRBJ1-4; 8 nucleotides align to TRBD1. In germline, CDR1 is GTSNPN, CDR2 SVGIG (reference sequence). The V gene end was trimmed by 2 bases and the J gene end by 10 bases; junction bases not matched to a gene: 15. This CDR3 region has 16 residues. The CDR3 DNA sequence: TGTGCCTGGAGTCCGGGGACAGGTGGTTATGGAGGAAAACTGTTTTTT. Protein: CAWSPGTGGYGGKLFF.

V is TRBV10-2 and J is TRBJ1-1; D call uncertain. Trimming took 11 bases from V and 3 from J, leaving 19 bases between them. Looked up from germline, CDR1 is WSHSY and CDR2 is SAAADI. The CDR3 contains 14 residues. CDR3 in amino acids: CAARDTIKDTEAFF. Here the CDR3 DNA reads TGCGCCGCACGAGACACCATAAAGGACACTGAAGCTTTCTTT.

The chain has TRBV7-5 and TRBJ1-6; whether TRBD1, the table's D call, matches the DNA was not checked. TRBV7-5 has pseudogene status. There are 15 residues in the CDR3. CDR3 DNA: TGTGTCAGAACGGGATGGACAGGTGATAATTCACCCCTCCACTTT. Translated: CVRTGWTGDNSPLHF.

The chain is built from TRBV10-3 and TRBJ2-3; D unclear. The CDR3 contains 13 residues. The germline CDR1 and CDR2 sequences are ENHRY and SYGVKD. V was cut by 7 bases and J by 1 base, with 9 bases left in between. The CDR3 region has the DNA TGTGCCATCACCGGCGGCCGCACAGATACGCAGTATTTT. Amino acid sequence: CAITGGRTDTQYF.

This clone was counted once. The chain is built from TRBV6-2 or TRBV6-3 and TRBJ2-5, with D perhaps being TRBD1 or TRBD2 (5 bases each). V lost 5 bases, J lost 4 bases, and 11 bases lay in between. In germline, CDR1 is MNHEY, CDR2 SVGEGT. This CDR3 is 13 amino acids long. CDR3 protein: CASSQSGRETQYF. The CDR3 DNA reads TGTGCCAGCAGTCAATCAGGGAGAGAGACCCAGTACTTC.

The rearrangement uses TRBV4-1 and TRBJ2-2, with 12 bases lining up with TRBD1. Germline V gene data show CDR1 as MGHRA and CDR2 as YSYEKL. The V and J ends lost 5 bases and 0 bases, in that order; junction bases with no gene match: 13. The length of the CDR3 is 20 residues. The CDR3: CASSSAGTGGVGANTGELFF. CDR3 coding DNA: TGCGCCAGCAGCTCAGCCGGGACAGGGGGCGTTGGCGCGAACACCGGGGAGCTGTTTTTT.

This clone appeared once. This chain joins TRBV7-2 and TRBJ2-4; D possibly corresponds to TRBD2 (6 bases). Germline V gene lookup returns CDR1 SGHTA and CDR2 FQGNSA. The CDR3 totals 14 residues. V shed 0 bases and J shed 3 bases, with 6 bases lying between them. The chain's CDR3 is CASSLAGGKNIQYF. Here the CDR3 DNA reads TGTGCCAGCAGCTTAGCGGGGGGCAAAAACATTCAGTACTTC.

CDR3 in amino acids: CASIILNSPYGYTF. The DNA of the CDR3 is TGTGCCAGCATTATTCTGAACTCCCCCTATGGCTACACCTTC. The chain uses TRBV5-6 and TRBJ1-2; no firm D call. The CDR3 has 14 amino acids. CDR1 is SGHDT, CDR2 YYEEEE, per germline. With 6 bases removed from V and 4 bases from J, the gap between germline ends came to 16 bases.

The chain recombines TRBV19 with TRBJ1-2; TRBD1 matches 11 bases. V was pared by 8 bases and J by 8 bases, with 7 bases of the junction left unmatched. Germline CDR1 reads LNHDA; CDR2 reads SQIVND (reference sequence). The CDR3 is 13 amino acids. The CDR3: CASSTGTGGGYTF. CDR3 nucleotide sequence: TGTGCCAGTTCCACCGGGACAGGGGGGGGCTACACCTTC.

This chain connects TRBV7-8 to TRBJ1-6; 9 bases are a match to TRBD1. CDR1 and CDR2 from the germline V gene are SGHVS and FQNEAQ. V shed 5 bases and J 7 bases; nucleotides not matched to a gene: 6. The CDR3 sequence is 15 residues long. The CDR3 region has the DNA TGTGCCAGCAGCCTCCGGGACAGGGTAAATTCACCCCTCCACTTT. This gives the protein CASSLRDRVNSPLHF.

This chain uses TRBV7-9 with TRBJ2-4; TRBD1 or TRBD2 may be the D gene (5 bases each). V was cut by 5 bases and J by 1 base, with 21 bases left in between. In germline, CDR1 is SEHNR, CDR2 FQNEAQ (reference sequence). The CDR3 consists of 18 residues. As DNA, the CDR3 is TGTGCCAGCAGCCCAATTCGAACAGGCCGCGGGGCCAAAAACATTCAGTACTTC. It is translated as CASSPIRTGRGAKNIQYF. The full variable domain, rest sourced from reference TRBV7-9 and TRBJ2-4, is DTGVSQNPRHKITKRGQNVTFRCDPISEHNRLYWYRQTLGQGPEFLTYFQNEAQLEKSRLLSDRFSAERPKGSFSTLEIQRTEQGDSAMYLCASSPIRTGRGAKNIQYFGAGTRLSVL.

This clone was observed a handful of times. The chain links TRBV7-8 to TRBJ2-7; no clear D gene. This CDR3 comprises 12 residues. Looked up from germline, CDR1 is SGHVS and CDR2 is FQNEAQ. Trimming took 1 base from V and 6 from J, leaving 7 bases between them. The CDR3 region has the DNA TGTGCCAGCAGCTTAGATTCGGTCGAGCAGTACTTC. Encoded protein: CASSLDSVEQYF.

This chain uses TRBV27 with TRBJ1-5; 11 bases fit TRBD1. CDR3 length equals 16 residues. Germline CDR1 reads MNHEY; CDR2 reads SMNVEV (reference sequence). The trim removed 4 bases at V and 11 bases at J, leaving 13 bases unmatched. This CDR3 is CASSSHGQGAGGTQHF. The CDR3 bases are TGTGCCAGCAGTTCGCATGGACAGGGGGCGGGCGGGACCCAGCATTTT.

This rearrangement joins TRBV2 to TRBJ2-1; possibly TRBD1 for D (6 bases). The CDR3 runs 15 residues. V was trimmed by 6 bases and J by 9 bases, leaving 21 bases between them. Per the germline V gene, CDR1 is SNHLY and CDR2 is FYNNEI. The CDR3 DNA reads as TGTGCCAGCAGCCCAACCCTAGGTCCAGGGGCTGAGCAGTTCTTC. Translated, it gives CASSPTLGPGAEQFF.

This clone was picked up a small number of times. V is TRBV5-6 and J is TRBJ1-1, with 8 positions matching TRBD1. J gave up 6 bases and V 7 bases, and 5 bases lay outside the gene matches. Per germline, CDR1 SGHDT and CDR2 YYEEEE. The CDR3 consists of 12 residues. In nucleotides, the CDR3 is TGTGCCAGCCAGACAGGGGCGGCTGAAGCTTTCTTT. Translating it yields CASQTGAAEAFF.

This chain connects TRBV30 to TRBJ2-7; no firm D call. In germline, CDR1 is GTSNPN, CDR2 SVGIG (reference sequence). Trimming removed 2 bases from V and 4 bases from J, with 21 bases in between. The CDR3 covers 16 residues. The CDR3 is CAWSPQRGAAKYEQYF. Here the CDR3 DNA reads TGTGCCTGGAGTCCTCAACGTGGAGCTGCGAAATACGAGCAGTACTTC.

The rearrangement uses TRBV2 and TRBJ1-1; TRBD1 aligns across 10 bases. V dropped 8 bases and J dropped 5; count of bases not matched to a gene: 8. The CDR3 loop spans 14 amino acids. Germline V gene sequence: CDR1 SNHLY, CDR2 FYNNEI. CDR3 sequence reads: CASGGRDRGTEAFF. Written as DNA, the CDR3 is TGTGCCAGCGGAGGCCGGGACAGGGGAACTGAAGCTTTCTTT.

The V call is TRBV19, the J call TRBJ2-2; D possibly matches TRBD1 or TRBD2 (5 bases each). With 5 bases removed from V and 6 bases from J, the gap between germline ends came to 13 bases. The V gene's germline CDR1 is LNHDA and CDR2 SQIVND (reference sequence). This CDR3 contains 14 residues. CDR3 DNA sequence: TGTGCCAGTAGTCAGGGTTTTAGCGCCGGGGAGCTGTTTTTT. Encoded protein: CASSQGFSAGELFF.

The chain recombines TRBV4-3 with TRBJ1-5; unclear D gene. From germline, CDR1 is LGHNA and CDR2 YSLEER. The V gene lost 2 bases and the J gene lost 4 bases, with 9 bases spanning the gap. This CDR3 spans 14 amino acids. This CDR3 is CASSQTLENQPQHF. As DNA, the CDR3 is TGCGCCAGCAGCCAAACGTTAGAGAATCAGCCCCAGCATTTT.

The V and J genes are TRBV24-1 and TRBJ2-3, with a weak D call TRBD1 (6 bases). Germline lookup yields CDR1 KGHDR and CDR2 SFDVKD. This CDR3 comprises 15 residues. V lost 4 bases, J lost 4 bases, and 14 bases lay in between. In DNA, the CDR3 is TGTGCCACCAGTGACCCGACAGGACCAGCAGATACGCAGTATTTT. This encodes CATSDPTGPADTQYF.

V is TRBV19 and J is TRBJ1-1; D not resolved. V was trimmed by 1 base and J by 1 base, leaving 10 bases between them. This CDR3 comprises 15 residues. Germline CDR1 reads LNHDA; CDR2 reads SQIVND (reference sequence). The CDR3 protein is CASSIGGAANTEAFF. The CDR3 coding sequence is TGTGCCAGTAGTATAGGTGGTGCAGCGAACACTGAAGCTTTCTTT.

The chain employs TRBV7-9 and TRBJ1-6, with TRBD1 as a possible D gene (5 bases). V was trimmed by 4 bases and J by 8 bases, leaving 12 bases between them. Germline V CDR1 and CDR2: SEHNR, FQNEAQ (reference sequence). The CDR3 has 14 residues. The chain's CDR3 is CASSSGTADSPLHF. CDR3 sequence (DNA): TGTGCCAGCAGCTCCGGGACGGCGGATTCACCCCTCCACTTT.

Concerning this clone itself: The junction departs from the called germline gene at one end, perhaps through a read error. The rearrangement uses TRBV7-9 and TRBJ1-2, with 9 positions matching TRBD1. The germline V gene has CDR1 SEHNR and CDR2 FQNEAQ (reference sequence). The CDR3 is 11 residues long. The CDR3 sequence is CASSSGQGSSF. CDR3 nucleotides: TGTGCCAGCAGCTCTGGACAGGGGAGCTCCTTC.

As for this clone: The likely explanation is a read error, given a far larger clone one base away. The chain couples TRBV25-1 to TRBJ1-1; D call uncertain. The germline V gene has CDR1 MGHDK and CDR2 SYGVNS. Trimming removed 6 bases from V and 0 bases from J, with 5 bases in between. This CDR3 has 12 amino acids. In DNA form, the CDR3 reads TGTGCCAGCAGGGGGATGAACACTGAAGCTTTCTTT. Amino acid sequence: CASRGMNTEAFF.

The CDR3 is CASSYLGQRTEAFF. In DNA form, the CDR3 reads TGTGCCAGCAGTTACTTGGGACAGAGAACTGAAGCTTTCTTT. V usage is TRBV6-6 and J usage is TRBJ1-1; the match to TRBD1 covers 7 bases. CDR1 MNHNY and CDR2 SVGAGI come from the germline V gene (reference sequence). The CDR3 extends over 14 amino acids. Unmatched junction bases numbered 4, after V lost 1 base and J lost 5 bases.